In its sample, the clone carrying this T cell receptor beta chain was seen many times. What it binds is not known. This CDR3 spans 12 amino acids. The germline V and J ends were trimmed by 4 bases and 4 bases, with 4 bases remaining between them. Germline V gives CDR1 ENHRY, CDR2 SYGVKD. TCR beta CDR3 sequences were amplified from RNA transcripts. Primed by the HTBI set, a first-round RT-PCR was run on the TCR CDR3. TCRdb processed the multiplex PCR reads anew with MiXCR; each CDR3 protein has one entry. The sample comprises 250,000 to 300,000 distinct CDR3 sequences, more than 10% of which are singletons, and 7.8% rests with the top ten. These data come from a study of T cells in Graves' hyperthyroidism and ophthalmopathy. Findings of the study overall: The model forecast ophthalmopathy, anticipating it by a median approximately 6 months before onset.

Source material: blood. V and J are TRBV10-3 and TRBJ2-2; D not certain. The receptor was derived from a woman between 25 and 40 years old with Graves' hyperthyroidism that later progressed to Graves' ophthalmopathy. The CDR3 DNA reads as TGTGCCATCAGTGGGGGCACCGGGGAGCTGTTTTTT. Its protein is CAISGGTGELFF.